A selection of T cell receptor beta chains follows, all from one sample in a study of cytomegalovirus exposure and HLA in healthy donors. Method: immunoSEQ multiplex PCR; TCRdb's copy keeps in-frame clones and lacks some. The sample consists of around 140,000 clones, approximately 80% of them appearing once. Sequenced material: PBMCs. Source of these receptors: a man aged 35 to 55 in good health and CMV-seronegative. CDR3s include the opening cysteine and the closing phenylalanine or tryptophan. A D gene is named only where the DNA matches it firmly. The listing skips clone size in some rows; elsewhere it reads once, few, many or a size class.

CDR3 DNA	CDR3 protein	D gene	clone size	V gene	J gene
TGTGCCAGCAGTTCCGGGACAGGGGGCTTTTCCTACGAGCAGTACTTC	CASSSGTGGFSYEQYF	TRBD1	few	TRBV6-5	TRBJ2-7
TGTGCCAGCAGCGAAAGGGACAGCCAGCCCCAGCATTTT	CASSERDSQPQHF	TRBD1	NA	TRBV9	TRBJ1-5
TGTGCCAGCAGCCTCGGGGAGGGGGCCAACGTCCTGACTTTC	CASSLGEGANVLTF	NA	NA	TRBV27	TRBJ2-6
TGTGCCAGCAGCCTTCCGGGACAGAAAAACATTCAGTACTTC	CASSLPGQKNIQYF	TRBD1	NA	TRBV5-6	TRBJ2-4
TGTGCCAGCAGCCCGGTGAAGGGACTCCTTATCACAGATACGCAGTATTTT	CASSPVKGLLITDTQYF	NA	NA	TRBV5-6	TRBJ2-3
TGTGCCAGCAGTTTTATCAGGGGCCAAGAGACCCAGTACTTC	CASSFIRGQETQYF	NA	NA	TRBV28	TRBJ2-5
TGCGCCAGCAGCTCCACTGCGGGACTAGCGGGGGCGGCAGATACGCAGTATTTT	CASSSTAGLAGAADTQYF	TRBD2	NA	TRBV5-1	TRBJ2-3
TGTGCCTGCTTAAGGAGAACTAATGAAAAACTGTTTTTT	CACLRRTNEKLFF	NA	NA	TRBV30	TRBJ1-4
TGTGCCAGCAGGGGCCGGGGAGATACGCAGTATTTT	CASRGRGDTQYF	NA	NA	TRBV9	TRBJ2-3
TGTGCCAGCAGTTACTCGAAGGGGCCCAGCAATGAAAAACTGTTTTTT	CASSYSKGPSNEKLFF	NA	NA	TRBV6-6	TRBJ1-4
TGTGCCAGCTCACCACGAACGGGTCAGCCCCAGCATTTT	CASSPRTGQPQHF	NA	NA	TRBV18	TRBJ1-5
TGTGCCAGCAGCACCCACCGGACAGGGGTAGGCAATCAGCCCCAGCATTTT	CASSTHRTGVGNQPQHF	TRBD1	NA	TRBV5-8	TRBJ1-5
TGTGCCAGCAGTGGGACTAGCCCGCCCACAGATACGCAGTATTTT	CASSGTSPPTDTQYF	TRBD2	NA	TRBV2	TRBJ2-3
TGCGCCAGCAGCTTGCCCCGGGGGGGAAGTAGCCATGAGCAGTTCTTC	CASSLPRGGSSHEQFF	TRBD2	NA	TRBV5-1	TRBJ2-1
TGTGCCAGCAGTTACTCGAACAGGGGAAGAGAGACCCAGTACTTC	CASSYSNRGRETQYF	TRBD1	NA	TRBV6-5	TRBJ2-5
TGTGCCAGCAGCCTCCAGGCGGGACAGGGGACCTACGAGCAGTACTTC	CASSLQAGQGTYEQYF	TRBD1	once	TRBV7-2	TRBJ2-7
TGCAGCGTTTTTCAGGACTACGAGCAGTACTTC	CSVFQDYEQYF	NA	NA	TRBV29-1	TRBJ2-7
TGCGCGGGAGGGGCCAACGTCCTGACTTTC	CAGGANVLTF	NA	NA	TRBV20-1	TRBJ2-6
TGCGCCAGCAGGGGACTAGCGGGGTTCCAAGAGACCCAGTACTTC	CASRGLAGFQETQYF	TRBD2	NA	TRBV5-1	TRBJ2-5
TGTGCCAGCAGTGAACTACGGACTAGCGGAGGGGGAGAGACCCAGTACTTC	CASSELRTSGGGETQYF	TRBD2	NA	TRBV6-1	TRBJ2-5
TGTGCCTGGAACTCAGGGTTAGATCAGCCCCAGCATTTT	CAWNSGLDQPQHF	NA	NA	TRBV30	TRBJ1-5
TGTGCCAGCAGCCGACCGGGCAGGGGGTCCTACGAGCAGTACTTC	CASSRPGRGSYEQYF	TRBD1	NA	TRBV14	TRBJ2-7
TGTGCCAGCAGCTCGGGGACAGGGGCCAACACCGGGGAGCTGTTTTTT	CASSSGTGANTGELFF	TRBD1	NA	TRBV5-4	TRBJ2-2
TGCGCCAGCAGCGGCGGGAGGGGGACTAATGAAAAACTGTTTTTT	CASSGGRGTNEKLFF	NA	NA	TRBV5-1	TRBJ1-4
TGTGCCAGCAGCTCGACAGGGGGCAATCAGCCCCAGCATTTT	CASSSTGGNQPQHF	TRBD1	NA	TRBV7-2	TRBJ1-5
TGTGCCAGCAGGCCCGAACAGGGCTCGGGAGCTTTCTTT	CASRPEQGSGAFF	NA	NA	TRBV6-6	TRBJ1-1
TGCGCCAGCAGCTTGGGGCCCGGGGAGGGCTCCGAGCAGTACTTC	CASSLGPGEGSEQYF	TRBD2	NA	TRBV5-1	TRBJ2-7
TGTGCCAGCAGTTTATATGGGACTAGCGTCTACGAGCAGTACTTC	CASSLYGTSVYEQYF	TRBD2	NA	TRBV27	TRBJ2-7
TGCAGCGTTTCTTGGGGCGCAGATACGCAGTATTTT	CSVSWGADTQYF	NA	NA	TRBV29-1	TRBJ2-3
TGTGCCAGTAGTATAGTGGCAGGGGCAAATTCACCCCTCCACTTT	CASSIVAGANSPLHF	NA	NA	TRBV19	TRBJ1-6
TGTGCCAGCAGTGTCCTCTGGACAGGGAAGGACGAGCAGTACTTC	CASSVLWTGKDEQYF	TRBD1	NA	TRBV2	TRBJ2-7
TGTGCCACCCACCTTGGGGGGTCGCCGGTGGCAGATACGCAGTATTTT	CATHLGGSPVADTQYF	NA	NA	TRBV15	TRBJ2-3
TGTGCCAGCTGGGCCGATAGCTCCTACGAGCAGTACTTC	CASWADSSYEQYF	NA	NA	TRBV28	TRBJ2-7
TGTGCCAGCTCACTACAGGGGGGTCCGGACACTGAAGCTTTCTTT	CASSLQGGPDTEAFF	TRBD1	NA	TRBV18	TRBJ1-1
TGTGCCAGCAGGGACAGGGTCAGCTATGGCTACACCTTC	CASRDRVSYGYTF	TRBD1	NA	TRBV6-5	TRBJ1-2
TGCAGCGTTGCCCAGGGCAGGGGGACTGAAGCTTTCTTT	CSVAQGRGTEAFF	TRBD1	NA	TRBV29-1	TRBJ1-1
TGCGCCAGCAGCTTGGCAGGGGCCTCCTACGAGCAGTACTTC	CASSLAGASYEQYF	NA	once	TRBV5-1	TRBJ2-7
TGTGCCAGTAGTAGCCGGACAGGGGGCGTTCAGCCCCAGCATTTT	CASSSRTGGVQPQHF	TRBD1	NA	TRBV19	TRBJ1-5
TGTGCCAGCAGCGTAGAAACAGTGATGAACACTGAAGCTTTCTTT	CASSVETVMNTEAFF	NA	NA	TRBV9	TRBJ1-1
TGTGCCAGCAGCCCCCGCCCTGGACTAGCGGGGGGCCCCTACGAGCAGTACTTC	CASSPRPGLAGGPYEQYF	TRBD2	NA	TRBV7-9	TRBJ2-7
TGTGCCAGCAGTGAATCCCCCGGGACAGGATCGGTAATGCGAACGCAGTATTTT	CASSESPGTGSVMRTQYF	TRBD1	NA	TRBV25-1	TRBJ2-3
TGTGCCAGCAGCGGGCTTTTTCAGGGTTCGAACACTGAAGCTTTCTTT	CASSGLFQGSNTEAFF	NA	NA	TRBV27	TRBJ1-1
TGTGCCAGCAGCGCCGGGACAGGGATGACTGAAGCTTTCTTT	CASSAGTGMTEAFF	TRBD1	NA	TRBV6-5	TRBJ1-1
TGTGCCAGCAGTGGGACAGGGCAATCCTATGGCTACACCTTC	CASSGTGQSYGYTF	TRBD1	NA	TRBV6-1	TRBJ1-2
TGTTCCAGCAGCTTAATGGGCGAGCAGCCCCAGCATTTT	CSSSLMGEQPQHF	NA	NA	TRBV7-9	TRBJ1-5